The clone carrying this T cell receptor (beta chain) has just a few counts. Its antigen is unidentified. Libraries were prepared by immunoSEQ multiplex PCR; TCRdb keeps only in-frame clonotypes and omits some of them. The sample has approximately 82,000 clones, 90% to 95% seen once; the top ten hold approximately 20%. The data belong to a study of OX40 agonist ivuxolimab in advanced cancers. Study results and caveats: Doses of 0.1 to 3.0 mg/kg were accompanied by clonal expansion of CD4+ and CD8+ blood T cells by week 6.

Germline CDR1 MGHDK, CDR2 SYGVNS. The V gene lost 3 bases and the J gene lost 4 bases, with 13 bases spanning the gap. This CDR3 has 14 amino acids. This chain uses TRBV25-1 with TRBJ2-7, with D possibly matching TRBD1 (6 bases). The sample was CD4+ or CD8+ T cells sorted from blood, taken in a trial of the OX40 agonist ivuxolimab. This TCR derives from an adult with an advanced solid tumor such as melanoma, head and neck, liver or kidney cancer. CDR3 in amino acids: CASSDDWDIYEQYF. CDR3 coding DNA: TGTGCCAGCAGTGATGACTGGGACATATACGAGCAGTACTTC.